Reported below is one T cell receptor beta chain. TCRdb keeps only in-frame clones here, not all; method: immunoSEQ multiplex PCR. The data show 140,000 or so clones, approximately 92% seen once. The data are from a study of T cell responses to AZD1222 COVID-19 vaccine. Trimming stripped 4 bases from V and 5 bases from J, with 17 bases between. This CDR3 contains 14 residues. Germline V gives CDR1 GTSNPN, CDR2 SVGIG (reference sequence). This chain connects TRBV30 to TRBJ1-2; D gene ambiguous. Sequencing was performed on peripheral blood, taken on day 0 of AZD1222 vaccination. The source of this sequence is an adult in good health. This CDR3 reads CAWTRTQTGYGYTF. DNA of the CDR3: TGTGCCTGGACCCGGACCCAAACGGGGTATGGCTACACCTTC. Based on the CDR3 plus reference TRBV30 and TRBJ1-2, the full variable domain is SQTIHQWPATLVQPVGSPLSLECTVEGTSNPNLYWYRQAAGRGLQLLFYSVGIGQISSEVPQNLSASRPQDRQFILSSKKLLLSDSGFYLCAWTRTQTGYGYTFGSGTRLTVV.